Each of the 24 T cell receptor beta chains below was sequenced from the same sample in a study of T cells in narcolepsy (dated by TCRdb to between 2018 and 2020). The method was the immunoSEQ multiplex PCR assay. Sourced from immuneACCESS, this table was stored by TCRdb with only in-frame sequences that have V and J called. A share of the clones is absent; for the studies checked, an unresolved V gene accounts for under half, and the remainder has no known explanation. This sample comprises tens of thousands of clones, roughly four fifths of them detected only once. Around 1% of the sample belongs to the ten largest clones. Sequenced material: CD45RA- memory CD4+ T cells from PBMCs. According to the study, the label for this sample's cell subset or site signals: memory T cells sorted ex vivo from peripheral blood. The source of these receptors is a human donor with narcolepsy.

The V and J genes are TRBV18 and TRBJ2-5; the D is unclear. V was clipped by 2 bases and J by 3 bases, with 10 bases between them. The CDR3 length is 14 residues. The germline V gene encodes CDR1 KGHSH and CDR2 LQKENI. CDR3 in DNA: TGTGCCAGCTCACCAGGGCTAGGGAAAGAGACCCAGTACTTC. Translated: CASSPGLGKETQYF. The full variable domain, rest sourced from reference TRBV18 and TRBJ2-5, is NAGVMQNPRHLVRRRGQEARLRCSPMKGHSHVYWYRQLPEEGLKFMVYLQKENIIDESGMPKERFSAEFPKEGPSILRIQQVVRGDSAAYFCASSPGLGKETQYFGPGTRLLVL.

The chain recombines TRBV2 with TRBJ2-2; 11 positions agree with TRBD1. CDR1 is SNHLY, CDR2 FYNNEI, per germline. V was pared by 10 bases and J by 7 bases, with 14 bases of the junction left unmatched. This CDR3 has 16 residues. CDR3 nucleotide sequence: TGTGCCACCCCAGCGGGGGGACAGGGGGTTGGCGGGGAGCTGTTTTTT. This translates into CATPAGGQGVGGELFF.

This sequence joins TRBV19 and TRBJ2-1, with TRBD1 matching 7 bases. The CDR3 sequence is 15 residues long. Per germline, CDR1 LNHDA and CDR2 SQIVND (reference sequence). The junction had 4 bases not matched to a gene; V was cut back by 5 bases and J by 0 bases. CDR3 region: CASSEPGGSYNEQFF. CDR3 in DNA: TGTGCCAGTAGTGAACCAGGGGGCTCCTACAATGAGCAGTTCTTC.

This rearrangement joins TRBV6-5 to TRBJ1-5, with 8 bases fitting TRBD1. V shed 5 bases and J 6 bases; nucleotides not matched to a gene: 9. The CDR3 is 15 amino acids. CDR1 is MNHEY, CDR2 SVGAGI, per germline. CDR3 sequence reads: CASSAGQGVAQPQHF. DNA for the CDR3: TGTGCCAGCAGTGCCGGACAGGGTGTCGCTCAGCCCCAGCATTTT.

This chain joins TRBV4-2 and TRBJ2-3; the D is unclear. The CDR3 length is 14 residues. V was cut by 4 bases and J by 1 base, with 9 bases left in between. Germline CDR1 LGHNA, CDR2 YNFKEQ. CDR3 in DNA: TGTGCCAGCAGCCTAGGTTCTGGCACAGATACGCAGTATTTT. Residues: CASSLGSGTDTQYF.

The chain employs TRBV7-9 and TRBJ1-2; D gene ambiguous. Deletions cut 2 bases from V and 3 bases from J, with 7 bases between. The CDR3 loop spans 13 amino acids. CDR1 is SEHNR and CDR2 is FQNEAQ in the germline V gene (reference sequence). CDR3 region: CASSLLADYGYTF. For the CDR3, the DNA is TGTGCCAGCAGCTTATTAGCAGACTATGGCTACACCTTC.

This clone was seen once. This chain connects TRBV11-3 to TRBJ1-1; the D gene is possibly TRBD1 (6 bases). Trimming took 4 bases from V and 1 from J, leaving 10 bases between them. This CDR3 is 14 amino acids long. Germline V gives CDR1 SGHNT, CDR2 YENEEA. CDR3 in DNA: TGTGCCAGCAGCTCGGGACAACCGAACACTGAAGCTTTCTTT. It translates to CASSSGQPNTEAFF.

The CDR3: CASSPPHMVRSNEAFF. The CDR3 DNA sequence: TGTGCCAGCTCACCGCCGCACATGGTTCGGTCAAATGAAGCTTTCTTT. This chain uses TRBV18 with TRBJ1-1; no definite D call. V lost 3 bases and J 7 bases, leaving 21 bases between the germline ends. The CDR3 totals 16 residues. Germline lookup yields CDR1 KGHSH and CDR2 LQKENI.

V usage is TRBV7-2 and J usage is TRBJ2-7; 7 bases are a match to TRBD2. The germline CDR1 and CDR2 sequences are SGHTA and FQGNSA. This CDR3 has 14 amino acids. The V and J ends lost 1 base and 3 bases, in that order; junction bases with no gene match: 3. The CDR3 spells CASSLVSGVYEQYF. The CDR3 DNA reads TGTGCCAGCAGCTTAGTAAGCGGGGTCTACGAGCAGTACTTC.

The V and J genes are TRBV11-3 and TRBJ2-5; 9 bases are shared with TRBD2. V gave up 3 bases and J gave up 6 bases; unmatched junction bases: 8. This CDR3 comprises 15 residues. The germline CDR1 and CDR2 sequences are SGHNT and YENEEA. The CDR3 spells CASSLGLAPSKTQYF. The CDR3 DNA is TGTGCCAGCAGCTTGGGACTAGCTCCTTCGAAGACCCAGTACTTC.

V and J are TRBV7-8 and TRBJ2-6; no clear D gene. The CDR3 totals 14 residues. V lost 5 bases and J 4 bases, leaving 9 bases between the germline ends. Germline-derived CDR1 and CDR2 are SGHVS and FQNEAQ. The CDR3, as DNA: TGTGCCAGCAGCCCCGCGTCGGGGGCCAACGTCCTGACTTTC. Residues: CASSPASGANVLTF.

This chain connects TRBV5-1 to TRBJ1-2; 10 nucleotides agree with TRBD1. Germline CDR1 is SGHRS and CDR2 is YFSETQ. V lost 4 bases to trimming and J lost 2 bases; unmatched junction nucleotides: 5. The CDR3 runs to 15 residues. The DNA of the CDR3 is TGCGCCAGCAGCCCCCTGACAGGGGGCAACTATGGCTACACCTTC. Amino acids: CASSPLTGGNYGYTF. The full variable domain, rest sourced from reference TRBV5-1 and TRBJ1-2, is KAGVTQTPRYLIKTRGQQVTLSCSPISGHRSVSWYQQTPGQGLQFLFEYFSETQRNKGNFPGRFSGRQFSNSRSEMNVSTLELGDSALYLCASSPLTGGNYGYTFGSGTRLTVV.

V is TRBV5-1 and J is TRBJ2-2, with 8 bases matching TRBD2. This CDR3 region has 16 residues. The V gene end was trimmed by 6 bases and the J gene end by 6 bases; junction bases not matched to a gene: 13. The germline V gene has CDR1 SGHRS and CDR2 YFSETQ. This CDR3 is CASTAFGGGPAGELFF. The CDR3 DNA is TGCGCCAGCACCGCCTTTGGCGGGGGGCCGGCCGGGGAGCTGTTTTTT.

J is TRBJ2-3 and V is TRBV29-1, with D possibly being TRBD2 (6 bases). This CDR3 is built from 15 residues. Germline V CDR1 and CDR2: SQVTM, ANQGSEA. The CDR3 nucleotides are TGCAGTTTCTCTGGGGGGAGCGGAACTCGGGATACGCAGTATTTT. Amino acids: CSFSGGSGTRDTQYF.

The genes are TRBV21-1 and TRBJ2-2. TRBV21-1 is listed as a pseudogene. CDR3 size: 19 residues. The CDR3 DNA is TGTGCCAGCAGCAAAGAGTGGCCGGGACCAAAACTAGGAGACGGGGAGCTGTTTTTT. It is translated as CASSKEWPGPKLGDGELFF.

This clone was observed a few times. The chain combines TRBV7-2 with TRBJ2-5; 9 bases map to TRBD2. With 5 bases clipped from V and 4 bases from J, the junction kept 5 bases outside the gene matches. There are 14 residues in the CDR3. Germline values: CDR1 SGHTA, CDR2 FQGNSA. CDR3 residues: CASSPGLASETQYF. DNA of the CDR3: TGTGCCAGCAGCCCTGGACTAGCGTCAGAGACCCAGTACTTC.

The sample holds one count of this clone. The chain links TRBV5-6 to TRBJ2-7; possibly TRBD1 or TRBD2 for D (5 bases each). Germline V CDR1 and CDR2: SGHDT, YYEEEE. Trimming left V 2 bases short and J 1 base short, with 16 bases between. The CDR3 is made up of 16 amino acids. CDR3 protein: CASSFPAGRASYEQYF. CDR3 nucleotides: TGTGCCAGCAGCTTTCCCGCGGGCAGGGCTTCCTACGAGCAGTACTTC.

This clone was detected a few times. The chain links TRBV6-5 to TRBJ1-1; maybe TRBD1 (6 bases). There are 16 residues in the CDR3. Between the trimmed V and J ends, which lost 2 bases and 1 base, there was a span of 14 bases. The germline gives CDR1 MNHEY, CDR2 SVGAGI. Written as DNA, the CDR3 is TGTGCCAGCAGTTACATATCCCCACAGGGGAACACTGAAGCTTTCTTT. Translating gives CASSYISPQGNTEAFF.

The CDR3 reads CASSVQGEGYTF. For the CDR3, the DNA is TGTGCCAGCAGCGTACAGGGGGAAGGCTACACCTTC. The rearrangement uses TRBV9 and TRBJ1-2, with TRBD1 matching over 7 bases. Unmatched junction bases numbered 2, after V lost 1 base and J lost 8 bases. The CDR3 is 12 amino acids. The V gene's germline CDR1 is SGDLS and CDR2 YYNGEE.

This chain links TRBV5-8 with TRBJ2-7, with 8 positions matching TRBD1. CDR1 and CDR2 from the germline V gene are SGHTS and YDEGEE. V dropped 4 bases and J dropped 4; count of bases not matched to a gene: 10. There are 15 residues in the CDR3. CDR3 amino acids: CASSPTGAPSYEQYF. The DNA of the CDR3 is TGTGCCAGCAGCCCGACAGGGGCTCCCTCTTACGAGCAGTACTTC.

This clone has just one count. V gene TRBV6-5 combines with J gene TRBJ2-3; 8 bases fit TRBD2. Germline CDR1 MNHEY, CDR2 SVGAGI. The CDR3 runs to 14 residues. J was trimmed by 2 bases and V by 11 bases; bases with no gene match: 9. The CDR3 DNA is TGTGCCTCACAGCGGGGGCCCTACACAGATACGCAGTATTTT. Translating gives CASQRGPYTDTQYF.

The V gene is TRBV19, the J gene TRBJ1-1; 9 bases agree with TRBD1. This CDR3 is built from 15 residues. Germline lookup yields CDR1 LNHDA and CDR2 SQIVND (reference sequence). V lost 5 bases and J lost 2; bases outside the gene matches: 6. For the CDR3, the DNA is TGTGCCAGTAGTCCCCGGGACAGGGATAACACTGAAGCTTTCTTT. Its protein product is CASSPRDRDNTEAFF. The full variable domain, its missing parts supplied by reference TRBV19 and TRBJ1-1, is DGGITQSPKYLFRKEGQNVTLSCEQNLNHDAMYWYRQDPGQGLRLIYYSQIVNDFQKGDIAEGYSVSREKKESFPLTVTSAQKNPTAFYLCASSPRDRDNTEAFFGQGTRLTVV.

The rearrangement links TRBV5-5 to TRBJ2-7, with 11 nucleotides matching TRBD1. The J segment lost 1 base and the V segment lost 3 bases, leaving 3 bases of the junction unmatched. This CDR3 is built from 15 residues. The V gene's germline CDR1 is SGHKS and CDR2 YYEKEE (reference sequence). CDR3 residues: CASSSWDRGSYEQYF. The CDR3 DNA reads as TGTGCCAGCAGCTCCTGGGACAGGGGGTCCTACGAGCAGTACTTC. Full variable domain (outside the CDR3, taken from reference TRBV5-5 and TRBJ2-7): DAGVTQSPTHLIKTRGQQVTLRCSPISGHKSVSWYQQVLGQGPQFIFQYYEKEERGRGNFPDRFSARQFPNYSSELNVNALLLGDSALYLCASSSWDRGSYEQYFGPGTRLTVT.

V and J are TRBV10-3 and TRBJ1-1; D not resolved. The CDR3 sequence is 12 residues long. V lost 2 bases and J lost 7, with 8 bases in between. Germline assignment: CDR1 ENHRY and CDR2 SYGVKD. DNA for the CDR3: TGTGCCATCAGTGAGGGCGCCAGTGAAGCTTTCTTT. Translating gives CAISEGASEAFF.